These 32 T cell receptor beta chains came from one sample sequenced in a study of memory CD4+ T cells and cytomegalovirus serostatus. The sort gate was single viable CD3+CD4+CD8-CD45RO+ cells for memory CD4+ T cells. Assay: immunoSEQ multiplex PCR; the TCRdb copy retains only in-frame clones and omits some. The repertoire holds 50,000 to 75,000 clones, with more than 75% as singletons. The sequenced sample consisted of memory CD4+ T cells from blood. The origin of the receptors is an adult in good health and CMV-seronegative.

In DNA form, the CDR3 reads TGTGCCAGCAGCCGAGGCAGACAGGGCTTATACAATGAGCAGTTCTTC. This codes for CASSRGRQGLYNEQFF. The V gene is TRBV13, the J gene TRBJ2-1; 7 bases are shared with TRBD1. Looked up from germline, CDR1 is PRHDT and CDR2 is FYEKMQ (reference sequence). This CDR3 region has 16 residues. V was clipped by 5 bases and J by 4 bases; unmatched bases: 11.

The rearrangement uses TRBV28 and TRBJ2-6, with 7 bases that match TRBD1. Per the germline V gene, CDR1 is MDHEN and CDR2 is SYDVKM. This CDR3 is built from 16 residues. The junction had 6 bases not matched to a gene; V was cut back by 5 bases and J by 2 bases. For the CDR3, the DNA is TGTGCCAGCAGTACCTACAGGGGAACTGGGGCCAACGTCCTGACTTTC. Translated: CASSTYRGTGANVLTF.

CDR3 in amino acids: CASSQDYAAGNTIYF. The DNA for the CDR3 is TGCGCCAGCAGCCAAGATTACGCGGCTGGAAACACCATATATTTT. The chain couples TRBV4-1 to TRBJ1-3; D remains ambiguous. This CDR3 contains 15 residues. V dropped 0 bases and J dropped 2 bases, with 8 bases sitting between them. Germline V lookup: CDR1 MGHRA, CDR2 YSYEKL.

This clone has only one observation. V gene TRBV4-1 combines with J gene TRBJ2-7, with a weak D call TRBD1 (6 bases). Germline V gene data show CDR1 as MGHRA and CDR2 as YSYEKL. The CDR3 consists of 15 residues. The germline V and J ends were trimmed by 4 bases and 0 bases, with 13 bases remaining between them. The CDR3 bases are TGCGCCAGCAGCCGCACCGGGACAAGCTCCTACGAGCAGTACTTC. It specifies CASSRTGTSSYEQYF.

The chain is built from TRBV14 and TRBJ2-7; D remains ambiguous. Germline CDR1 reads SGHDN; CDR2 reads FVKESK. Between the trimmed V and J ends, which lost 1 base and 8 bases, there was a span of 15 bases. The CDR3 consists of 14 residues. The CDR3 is CASSQGARSAQQYF. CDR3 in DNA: TGTGCCAGCAGCCAAGGGGCCCGTTCGGCCCAGCAGTACTTC.

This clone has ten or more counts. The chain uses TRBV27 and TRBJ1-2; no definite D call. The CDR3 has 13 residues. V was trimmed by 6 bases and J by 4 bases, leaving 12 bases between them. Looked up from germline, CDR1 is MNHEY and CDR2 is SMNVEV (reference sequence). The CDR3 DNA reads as TGTGCCAGCAGCTTAGTATGGGGCTATGGCTACACCTTC. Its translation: CASSLVWGYGYTF.

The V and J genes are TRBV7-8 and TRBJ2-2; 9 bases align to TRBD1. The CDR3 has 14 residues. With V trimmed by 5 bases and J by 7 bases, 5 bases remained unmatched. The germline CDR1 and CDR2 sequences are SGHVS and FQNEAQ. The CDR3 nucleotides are TGTGCCAGCAGCCAGACAGGGGGGCACGGGGAGCTGTTTTTT. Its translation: CASSQTGGHGELFF.

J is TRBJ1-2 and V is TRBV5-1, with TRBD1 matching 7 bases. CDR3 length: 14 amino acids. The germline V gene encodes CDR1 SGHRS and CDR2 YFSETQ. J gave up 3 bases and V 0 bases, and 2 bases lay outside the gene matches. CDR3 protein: CASSLEGQYYGYTF. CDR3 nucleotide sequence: TGCGCCAGCAGCTTGGAGGGACAGTACTATGGCTACACCTTC.

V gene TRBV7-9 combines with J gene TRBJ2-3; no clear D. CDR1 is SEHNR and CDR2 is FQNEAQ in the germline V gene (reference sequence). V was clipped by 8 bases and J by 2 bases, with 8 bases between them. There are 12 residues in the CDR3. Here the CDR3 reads CASGPVTDTQYF. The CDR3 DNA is TGTGCCAGCGGGCCGGTCACAGATACGCAGTATTTT.

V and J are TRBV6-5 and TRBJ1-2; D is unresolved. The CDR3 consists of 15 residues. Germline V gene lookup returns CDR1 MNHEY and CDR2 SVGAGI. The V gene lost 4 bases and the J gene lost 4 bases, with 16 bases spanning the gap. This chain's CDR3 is CASSLNPFGSYGYTF. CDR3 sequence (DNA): TGTGCCAGCAGTTTAAACCCCTTCGGATCCTATGGCTACACCTTC.

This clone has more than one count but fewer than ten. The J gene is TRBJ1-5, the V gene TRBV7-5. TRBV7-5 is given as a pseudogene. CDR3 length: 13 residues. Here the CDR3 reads CARLAYSNQPQHF. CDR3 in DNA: TGTGCCAGATTAGCCTATAGCAATCAGCCCCAGCATTTT.

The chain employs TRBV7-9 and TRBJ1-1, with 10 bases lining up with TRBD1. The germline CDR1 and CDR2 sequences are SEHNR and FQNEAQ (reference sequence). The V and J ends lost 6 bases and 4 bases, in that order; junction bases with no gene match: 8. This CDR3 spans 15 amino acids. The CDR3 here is CASSSPGQGTTEAFF. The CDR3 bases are TGTGCCAGCAGTTCTCCGGGACAGGGGACCACTGAAGCTTTCTTT.

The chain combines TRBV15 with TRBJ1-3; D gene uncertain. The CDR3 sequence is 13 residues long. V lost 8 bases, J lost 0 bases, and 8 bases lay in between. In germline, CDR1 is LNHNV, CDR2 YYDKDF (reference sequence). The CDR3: CATSSFSGNTIYF. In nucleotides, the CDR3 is TGTGCCACCTCGTCCTTCTCTGGAAACACCATATATTTT.

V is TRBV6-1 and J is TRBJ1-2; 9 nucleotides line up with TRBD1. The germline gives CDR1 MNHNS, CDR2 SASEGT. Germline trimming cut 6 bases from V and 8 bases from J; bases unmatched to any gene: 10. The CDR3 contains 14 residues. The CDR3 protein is CASRPTGQGRGYTF. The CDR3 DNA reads TGTGCCAGCAGGCCCACGGGACAGGGACGGGGCTACACCTTC.

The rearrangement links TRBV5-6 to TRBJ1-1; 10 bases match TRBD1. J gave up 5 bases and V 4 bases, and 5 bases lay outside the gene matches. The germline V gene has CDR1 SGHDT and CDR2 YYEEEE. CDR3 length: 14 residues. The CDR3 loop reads CASSKGTGDTEAFF. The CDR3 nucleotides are TGTGCCAGCAGCAAAGGGACAGGGGATACTGAAGCTTTCTTT.

This CDR3 reads CAWNRPGTGTNEKLFF. Written as DNA, the CDR3 is TGTGCCTGGAACCGTCCCGGGACAGGGACCAATGAAAAACTGTTTTTT. The chain carries TRBV30 and TRBJ1-4; TRBD1 matches at 9 bases. CDR1 and CDR2 from the germline V gene are GTSNPN and SVGIG (reference sequence). This CDR3 contains 16 residues. V lost 4 bases and J lost 5; bases outside the gene matches: 11.

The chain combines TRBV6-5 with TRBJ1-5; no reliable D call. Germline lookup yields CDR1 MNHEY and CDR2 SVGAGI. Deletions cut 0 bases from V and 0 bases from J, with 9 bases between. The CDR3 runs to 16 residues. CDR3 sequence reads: CASSYSRVASNQPQHF. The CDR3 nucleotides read TGTGCCAGCAGTTACTCGAGGGTGGCTAGCAATCAGCCCCAGCATTTT.

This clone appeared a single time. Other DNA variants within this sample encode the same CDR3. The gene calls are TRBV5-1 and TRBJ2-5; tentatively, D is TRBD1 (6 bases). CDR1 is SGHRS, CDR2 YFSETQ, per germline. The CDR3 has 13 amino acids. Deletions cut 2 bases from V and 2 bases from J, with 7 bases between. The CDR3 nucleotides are TGCGCCAGCAGCTTAGGGGGACAAGAGACCCAGTACTTC. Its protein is CASSLGGQETQYF. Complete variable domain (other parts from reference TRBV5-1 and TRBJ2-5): KAGVTQTPRYLIKTRGQQVTLSCSPISGHRSVSWYQQTPGQGLQFLFEYFSETQRNKGNFPGRFSGRQFSNSRSEMNVSTLELGDSALYLCASSLGGQETQYFGPGTRLLVL.

Here the CDR3 reads CATSGPSGDNEQFF. CDR3 DNA sequence: TGTGCCACCAGCGGACCTAGCGGGGACAATGAGCAGTTCTTC. The chain has TRBV15 and TRBJ2-1, with 9 bases lining up with TRBD2. From germline, CDR1 is LNHNV and CDR2 YYDKDF (reference sequence). This CDR3 region has 14 residues. Trimming cost V 5 bases and J 5 bases; bases outside gene matches: 4.

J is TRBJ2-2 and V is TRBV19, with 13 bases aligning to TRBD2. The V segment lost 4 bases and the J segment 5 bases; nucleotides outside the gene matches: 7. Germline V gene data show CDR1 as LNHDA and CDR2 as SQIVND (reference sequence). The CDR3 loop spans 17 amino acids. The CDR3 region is CASSTRTSGRGTGELFF. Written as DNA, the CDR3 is TGTGCCAGTAGTACGAGGACTAGCGGGAGAGGTACCGGGGAGCTGTTTTTT.

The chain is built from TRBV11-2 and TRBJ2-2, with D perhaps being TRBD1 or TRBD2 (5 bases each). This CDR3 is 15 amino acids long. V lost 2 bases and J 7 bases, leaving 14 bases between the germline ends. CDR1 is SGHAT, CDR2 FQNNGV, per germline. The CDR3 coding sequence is TGTGCCAGCAGCTTATCCGGGACGAGGGGCGGGGAGCTGTTTTTT. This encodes CASSLSGTRGGELFF. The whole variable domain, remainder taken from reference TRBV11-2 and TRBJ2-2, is EAGVAQSPRYKIIEKRQSVAFWCNPISGHATLYWYQQILGQGPKLLIQFQNNGVVDDSQLPKDRFSAERLKGVDSTLKIQPAKLEDSAVYLCASSLSGTRGGELFFGEGSRLTVL.

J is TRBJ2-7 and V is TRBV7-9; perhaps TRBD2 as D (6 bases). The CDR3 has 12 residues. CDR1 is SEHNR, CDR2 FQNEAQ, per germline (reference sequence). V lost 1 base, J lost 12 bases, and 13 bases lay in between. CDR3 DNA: TGTGCCAGCAGCTTAGAGAAGGGACTTACGTACTTC. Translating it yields CASSLEKGLTYF.

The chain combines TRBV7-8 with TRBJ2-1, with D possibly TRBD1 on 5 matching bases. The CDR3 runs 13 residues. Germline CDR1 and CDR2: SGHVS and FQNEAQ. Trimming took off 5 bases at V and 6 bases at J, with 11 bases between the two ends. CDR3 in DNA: TGTGCCAGCAGCCTAAGAACAGGCAATGAGCAGTTCTTC. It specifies CASSLRTGNEQFF.

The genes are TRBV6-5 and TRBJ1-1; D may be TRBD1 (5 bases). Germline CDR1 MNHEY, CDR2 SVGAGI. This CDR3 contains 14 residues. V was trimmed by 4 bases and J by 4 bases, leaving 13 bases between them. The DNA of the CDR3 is TGTGCCAGCAGTTCCCCCCGAGACAGCACTGAAGCTTTCTTT. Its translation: CASSSPRDSTEAFF.

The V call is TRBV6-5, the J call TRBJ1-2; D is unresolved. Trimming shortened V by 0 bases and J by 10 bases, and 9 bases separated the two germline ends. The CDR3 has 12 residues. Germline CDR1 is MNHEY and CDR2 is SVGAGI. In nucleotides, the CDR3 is TGTGCCAGCAGTTACTCCGGGAAAAACTACACCTTC. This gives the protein CASSYSGKNYTF.

CDR3: CASSLKSGRDTYEQYF. The CDR3 nucleotides are TGTGCCAGCAGCTTAAAGTCGGGGCGGGACACCTACGAGCAGTACTTC. The genes are TRBV7-8 and TRBJ2-7; TRBD1 or TRBD2 may be the D gene (6 bases each). The CDR3 runs 16 residues. Germline CDR1 SGHVS, CDR2 FQNEAQ. Between the trimmed V and J ends, which lost 2 bases and 2 bases, there was a span of 16 bases.

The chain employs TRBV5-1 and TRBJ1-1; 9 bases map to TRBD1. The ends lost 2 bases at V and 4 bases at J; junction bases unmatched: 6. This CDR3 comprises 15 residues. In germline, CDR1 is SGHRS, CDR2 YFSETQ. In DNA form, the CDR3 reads TGCGCCAGCAGCTTAGACAGGGGGGCGATCACTGAAGCTTTCTTT. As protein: CASSLDRGAITEAFF.

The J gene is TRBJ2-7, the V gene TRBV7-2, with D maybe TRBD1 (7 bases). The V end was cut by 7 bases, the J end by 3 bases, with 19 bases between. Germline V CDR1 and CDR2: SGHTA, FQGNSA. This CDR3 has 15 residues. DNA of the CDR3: TGTGCCAGCACCGTTCATTCAGGGGGGAGCTACGAGCAGTACTTC. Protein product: CASTVHSGGSYEQYF.

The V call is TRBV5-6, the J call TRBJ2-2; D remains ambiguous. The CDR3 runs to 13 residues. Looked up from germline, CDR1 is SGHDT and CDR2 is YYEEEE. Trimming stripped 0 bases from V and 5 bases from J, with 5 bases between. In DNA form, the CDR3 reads TGTGCCAGCAGCTTGGGTAGAACCGGGGAGCTGTTTTTT. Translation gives CASSLGRTGELFF.

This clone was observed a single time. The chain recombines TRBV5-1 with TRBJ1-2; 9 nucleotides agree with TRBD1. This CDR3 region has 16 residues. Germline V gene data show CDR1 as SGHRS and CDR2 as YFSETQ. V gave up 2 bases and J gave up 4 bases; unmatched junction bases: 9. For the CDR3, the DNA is TGCGCCAGCAGCTTAGGGGGACAGGGAAGCTTCTATGGCTACACCTTC. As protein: CASSLGGQGSFYGYTF.

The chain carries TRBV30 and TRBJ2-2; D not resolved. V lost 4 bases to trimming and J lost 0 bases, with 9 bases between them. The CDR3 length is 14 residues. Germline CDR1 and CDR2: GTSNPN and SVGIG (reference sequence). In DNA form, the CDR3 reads TGTGCCTGGATGGGCCTAGCGAACACCGGGGAGCTGTTTTTT. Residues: CAWMGLANTGELFF. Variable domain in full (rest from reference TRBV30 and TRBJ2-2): SQTIHQWPATLVQPVGSPLSLECTVEGTSNPNLYWYRQAAGRGLQLLFYSVGIGQISSEVPQNLSASRPQDRQFILSSKKLLLSDSGFYLCAWMGLANTGELFFGEGSRLTVL.

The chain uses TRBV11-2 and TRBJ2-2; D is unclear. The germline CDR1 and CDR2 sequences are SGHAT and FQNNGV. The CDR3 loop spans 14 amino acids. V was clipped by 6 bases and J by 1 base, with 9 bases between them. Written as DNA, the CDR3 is TGTGCCAGCAGAAGGATGGTGAACACCGGGGAGCTGTTTTTT. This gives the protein CASRRMVNTGELFF.